This T cell receptor beta chain comes out of a study of shared clonotypes between healthy human individuals (dated by TCRdb to 2019 to 2021). About the study as a whole: Three men and a couple of women, aged 18 to 49 years, made up the cohort. To estimate repertoire size and how much clonotype sharing occurs between individuals, the study deeply sequenced the blood TCR repertoires of about five healthy adults. Libraries were prepared and TCR repertoires were sequenced by different laboratories using diverse techniques, in order to increase sequencing depth and limit assay-specific biases. Per donor, three plates each were used for CD4 naive and CD4 memory, two for CD8 naive, and one for CD8 memory. Leukapheresis yielded between about 0.85 and 10 billion PBMCs per donor. Results the study describes overall, beyond this receptor: Because the study included only a small number of donors, the genetic and exposure-history diversity represented was limited. Estimated clonotype richness was generally larger for naive than for memory subsets. Based on pairwise subsampling, the degree of clonotype sharing among donors was expected to be affected by sequencing depth. Sharing across a handful of donors was observed for about 4.8% of naive CD4, 3.5% of naive CD8, 2% to 2.5% of memory CD4, and roughly 0.4% of memory CD8 clonotypes. Compared with non-shared clonotypes, clonotypes shared by all four sorted-subset donors had higher generation probabilities. Even with the large sequencing depth, rarefaction of the sorted-subset datasets indicated that sequencing was incomplete. Sampling was limited to blood, and TCR repertoires in tissue likely differ from TCR repertoires in blood.

TCR CDR3 regions were amplified from genomic DNA by multiplex PCR using the deep immunoSEQ assay. For each cell subset, the extracted genomic DNA was distributed evenly across all wells of several immunoSEQ 96-well plates, and each plate served as one replicate. For sorted subsets, each replicate PCR was loaded with 200 ng genomic DNA, equivalent to about 30,000 T cell genomes. The purified libraries were quantified using a Qubit 3.0 fluorometer, sized with a Bioanalyzer 2100, and then quantified again using the KAPA Library Quantification kit. A separate single-read 150-cycle Illumina NextSeq 550 flow cell was used to sequence each immunoSEQ 96-well plate. The paper's data handling went like this. Because the immunoSEQ output included only junctional sequences and no quality scores, the filtering could not be the same as the filtering used for full-length reads. Sequences were annotated with PyIR, a Python wrapper for IgBLAST v1.9, using IMGT germline references to assign V/J genes and CDR3. Reads were removed for weak V/J assignments (E-value above 1e-6), missing CDR3, stop codons, out-of-frame junctions, or ambiguous translated residues. V3J clonotypes were defined as sequences sharing the same inferred V gene, J gene, and CDR3 amino acid sequence. Percentage overlap between repertoires was calculated by dividing the number of shared unique clonotypes by the size of the smaller repertoire. Three approaches were used to assess repertoire richness: RTK rarefaction, the Chao1 estimator, and Recon v2.1 estimates of unobserved clonotypes. OLGA was used to compute generation probabilities for all TCRbeta clonotypes that the gDNA method yielded from a handful of donors. The clones in this table, taken by TCRdb from immuneACCESS, are in-frame only. Not every clone is retained; where verified, under half of the shortfall comes from an unresolved V gene, and the cause of the rest is unknown. That table supplies the V and J calls and clone size; D and trimming were determined from the DNA. The sample has 2.3 million or so clones on record, over 90% of them singletons. The top ten constitute 0.39% of the sample.

The donors were healthy, HIV-negative adults with no recently reported acute infections or vaccinations. All donors were Caucasian adults living in Nashville, Tennessee, USA. CD4+ T cells were enriched by magnetic negative selection; naive cells were then positively selected on CD45RA, and the negative fraction formed the memory subset. Blood was collected by leukapheresis, and PBMCs were isolated by Ficoll-Histopaque density gradient centrifugation and then cryopreserved in liquid nitrogen vapor phase. Purity and quantity of every magnetically sorted T cell population were checked by analytical flow cytometry. From each sorted fraction, genomic DNA was isolated and quantified by UV absorbance on a Nanodrop 2000c. A word on this clone: Its antigen is not yet known. No base quality values were provided; no much bigger clone lies one nucleotide off.

CDR1 and CDR2 are read off the germline V gene (reference sequence) as MNHEY and SMNVEV. Trimming takes 8 bases from V and 1 base from J, and the germline ends sit 16 bases apart. Inclusive of the bounding cysteine and phenylalanine, the CDR3 is 15 residues long. The sequence is cut down to CDR3 DNA, 45 bases in frame from base 1. The chain uses TRBV27 and TRBJ2-3, and perhaps TRBD2 as D gene, on 5 matching bases. Sample: naive CD4+ T cells from PBMCs. The cell subset or site label, read with the paper, signifies: CD45RA+ positively selected. The clonotype comes from a man aged 18 to 29 in good health. Some clones in this sample may be carry-over from other donors' samples. The CDR3 reads CASAVSAGGTDTQYF. The DNA sequence reads TGTGCCAGCGCTGTTAGTGCGGGTGGCACAGATACGCAGTATTTT.